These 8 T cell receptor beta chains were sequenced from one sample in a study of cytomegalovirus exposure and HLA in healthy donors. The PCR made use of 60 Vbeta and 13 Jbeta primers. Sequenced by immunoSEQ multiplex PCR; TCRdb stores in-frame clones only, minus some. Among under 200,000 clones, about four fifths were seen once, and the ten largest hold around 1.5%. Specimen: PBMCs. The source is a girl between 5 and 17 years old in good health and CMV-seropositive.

CDR3 nucleotide sequence: TGTGCCAGCAGTTCCGACAGGGCCTCAGAGCCCCAGCATTTT. It translates to CASSSDRASEPQHF. V usage is TRBV28 and J usage is TRBJ1-5; 7 bases align to TRBD1. This CDR3 comprises 14 residues. J gave up 8 bases and V 4 bases, and 8 bases lay outside the gene matches. CDR1 is MDHEN and CDR2 is SYDVKM in the germline V gene.

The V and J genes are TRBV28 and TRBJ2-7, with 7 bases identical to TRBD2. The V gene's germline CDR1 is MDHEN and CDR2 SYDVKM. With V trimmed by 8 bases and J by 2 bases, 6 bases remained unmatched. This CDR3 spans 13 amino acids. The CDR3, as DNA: TGTGCCAGCTTGGGGGGGGTAACCTACGAGCAGTACTTC. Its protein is CASLGGVTYEQYF. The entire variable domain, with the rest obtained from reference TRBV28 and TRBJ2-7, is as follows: DVKVTQSSRYLVKRTGEKVFLECVQDMDHENMFWYRQDPGLGLRLIYFSYDVKMKEKGDIPEGYSVSREKKERFSLILESASTNQTSMYLCASLGGVTYEQYFGPGTRLTVT.

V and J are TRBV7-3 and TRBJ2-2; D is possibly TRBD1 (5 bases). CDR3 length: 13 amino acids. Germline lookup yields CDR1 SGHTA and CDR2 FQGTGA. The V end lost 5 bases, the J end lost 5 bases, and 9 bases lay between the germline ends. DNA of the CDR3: TGTGCCAGCAGCCCGCAGGGTACCGGGGAGCTGTTTTTT. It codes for CASSPQGTGELFF.

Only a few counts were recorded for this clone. Here the CDR3 DNA reads TGTGCCAGCAGCCCTCCTCCGACAGGGGGGTACTATGGCTACACCTTC. This gives the protein CASSPPPTGGYYGYTF. The chain combines TRBV9 with TRBJ1-2, with 9 bases fitting TRBD1. The CDR3 totals 16 residues. J was trimmed by 3 bases and V by 4 bases; bases with no gene match: 10. In germline, CDR1 is SGDLS, CDR2 YYNGEE.

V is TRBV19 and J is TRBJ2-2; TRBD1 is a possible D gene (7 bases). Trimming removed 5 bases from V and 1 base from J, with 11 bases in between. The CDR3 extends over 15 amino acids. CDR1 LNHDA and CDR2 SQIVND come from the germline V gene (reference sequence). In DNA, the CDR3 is TGTGCCAGTAGTTCGCAGGGGGGGAACACCGGGGAGCTGTTTTTT. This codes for CASSSQGGNTGELFF.

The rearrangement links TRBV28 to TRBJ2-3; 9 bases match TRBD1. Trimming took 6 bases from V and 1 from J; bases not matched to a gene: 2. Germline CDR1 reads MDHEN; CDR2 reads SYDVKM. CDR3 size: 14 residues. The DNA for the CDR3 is TGTGCCAGCAGCTGGGACAGGGGCACAGATACGCAGTATTTT. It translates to CASSWDRGTDTQYF.

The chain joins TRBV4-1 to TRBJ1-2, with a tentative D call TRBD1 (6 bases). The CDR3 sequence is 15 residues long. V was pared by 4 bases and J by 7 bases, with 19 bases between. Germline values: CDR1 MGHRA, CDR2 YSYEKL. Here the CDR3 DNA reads TGCGCCAGCAGCCCCCGTCTGGGACAAGGGCCTGGCTACACCTTC. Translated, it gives CASSPRLGQGPGYTF.

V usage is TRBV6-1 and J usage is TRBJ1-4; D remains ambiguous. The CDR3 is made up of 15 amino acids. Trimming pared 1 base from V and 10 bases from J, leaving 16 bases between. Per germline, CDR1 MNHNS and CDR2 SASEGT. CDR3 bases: TGTGCCAGCAGTGAAGTTCGGACTAACCCCGGAAAACTGTTTTTT. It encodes CASSEVRTNPGKLFF.